Each of the 21 T cell receptor beta chains below was sequenced from the same sample in a study of cytomegalovirus exposure and HLA in healthy donors. The PCR contained 60 Vbeta and 13 Jbeta primers. Profiled with immunoSEQ multiplex PCR; TCRdb holds only in-frame clones, not every one. The table includes over 95,000 clones, over 60% detected once. The sequencing input was PBMCs. The receptors stem from a man in his forties in good health and CMV-seropositive.

The chain is built from TRBV9 and TRBJ2-2, with 8 bases matching TRBD1. CDR3 length: 18 amino acids. After removal of 0 bases from V and 1 base from J, the junction contained 8 bases not matched to a gene. CDR1 SGDLS and CDR2 YYNGEE come from the germline V gene. In nucleotides, the CDR3 is TGTGCCAGCAGCGTAGTGAAATCGACAGGGGTGAACACCGGGGAGCTGTTTTTT. This encodes CASSVVKSTGVNTGELFF.

The CDR3 region has the DNA TGCGCCAGCAGCCAACCCCTACGGGGTCCCCCCACAGATACGCAGTATTTT. Translating gives CASSQPLRGPPTDTQYF. This chain joins TRBV4-1 and TRBJ2-3; a weak D match, TRBD2 (5 bases). Germline V gives CDR1 MGHRA, CDR2 YSYEKL. There are 17 residues in the CDR3. Deletions cut 2 bases from V and 2 bases from J, with 17 bases between.

The V call is TRBV19, the J call TRBJ2-7, with D perhaps matching TRBD1 (6 bases). The CDR3 sequence is 17 residues long. V was cut by 4 bases and J by 3 bases, with 22 bases left in between. Germline CDR1 and CDR2: LNHDA and SQIVND (reference sequence). CDR3 bases: TGTGCCAGTAGTAAACGGCTCCGGGACACGAGAAGCTACGAGCAGTACTTC. This encodes CASSKRLRDTRSYEQYF.

This chain connects TRBV4-1 to TRBJ2-7; the match to TRBD2 covers 9 bases. The germline CDR1 and CDR2 sequences are MGHRA and YSYEKL. The J segment lost 0 bases and the V segment lost 4 bases, leaving 7 bases of the junction unmatched. The CDR3 totals 16 residues. CDR3 DNA sequence: TGCGCCAGCAGCCTCGTAAGCGGGGGGAGCTCCTACGAGCAGTACTTC. Translating it yields CASSLVSGGSSYEQYF.

The table lists this clone with a count of one. The chain combines TRBV18 with TRBJ1-2, with 8 bases lining up with TRBD1. The CDR3 sequence is 17 residues long. Trimming at V came to 3 bases and at J to 4 bases, leaving 13 bases not matched to a gene. Germline CDR1 KGHSH, CDR2 LQKENI. The CDR3 coding sequence is TGTGCCAGCTCACCCTATCACACGACAGGGGATAGCTATGGCTACACCTTC. The encoded protein is CASSPYHTTGDSYGYTF.

The rearrangement uses TRBV7-6 and TRBJ1-2; the match to TRBD1 covers 7 bases. From germline, CDR1 is SGHVS and CDR2 FNYEAQ. The CDR3 length is 13 residues. J gave up 8 bases and V 1 base, and 4 bases lay outside the gene matches. CDR3 DNA sequence: TGTGCCAGCAGCTTAGACAGGGGCGCCGGCTACACCTTC. Amino acids: CASSLDRGAGYTF.

As regards this clone: One end of the junction fails to match germline, which may point to a read error. This chain connects TRBV4-1 to TRBJ2-3; D is ambiguous. The CDR3 runs to 16 residues. CDR1 is MGHRA, CDR2 YSYEKL, per germline. In DNA form, the CDR3 reads TGCGCCAGCAGCCAAGTAAACCTAGTGAGCACGGATACGCAGTATTTT. Encoded protein: CASSQVNLVSTDTQYF.

The rearrangement joins TRBV19 to TRBJ2-3, with D unclear. The ends were cut back, 7 bases at V and 2 bases at J, with 16 bases in the middle. This CDR3 is built from 15 residues. Germline CDR1 reads LNHDA; CDR2 reads SQIVND (reference sequence). CDR3: CASKAPHRATDTQYF. CDR3 coding DNA: TGTGCCAGTAAGGCCCCCCACAGAGCCACAGATACGCAGTATTTT. The full variable domain, its missing parts supplied by reference TRBV19 and TRBJ2-3, is DGGITQSPKYLFRKEGQNVTLSCEQNLNHDAMYWYRQDPGQGLRLIYYSQIVNDFQKGDIAEGYSVSREKKESFPLTVTSAQKNPTAFYLCASKAPHRATDTQYFGPGTRLTVL.

The chain links TRBV28 to TRBJ1-4; 10 bases line up with TRBD1. The CDR3 is made up of 15 amino acids. J gave up 8 bases and V 4 bases, and 7 bases lay outside the gene matches. Germline assignment: CDR1 MDHEN and CDR2 SYDVKM. CDR3 protein: CASSSGGTGVEKLFF. The CDR3 nucleotides are TGTGCCAGCAGTTCTGGGGGGACAGGGGTCGAAAAACTGTTTTTT.

Written as DNA, the CDR3 is TGTGCCAGCAGCCCGACAGATGGAGCTTTCTTT. Translating it yields CASSPTDGAFF. The V and J genes are TRBV7-9 and TRBJ1-1; a weak D match, TRBD1 (5 bases). CDR1 and CDR2 from the germline V gene are SEHNR and FQNEAQ (reference sequence). This CDR3 comprises 11 residues. Trimming left V 5 bases short and J 10 bases short, with 11 bases between. Full variable domain (missing parts from reference TRBV7-9 and TRBJ1-1): DTGVSQNPRHKITKRGQNVTFRCDPISEHNRLYWYRQTLGQGPEFLTYFQNEAQLEKSRLLSDRFSAERPKGSFSTLEIQRTEQGDSAMYLCASSPTDGAFFGQGTRLTVV.

The CDR3 sequence is CASSQEGAGANVLTF. For the CDR3, the DNA is TGCGCCAGCAGCCAAGAGGGGGCCGGGGCCAACGTCCTGACTTTC. The chain is built from TRBV4-3 and TRBJ2-6; D may be TRBD1 (6 bases). The CDR3 spans 15 residues. The V gene lost 0 bases and the J gene lost 4 bases, with 7 bases spanning the gap. CDR1 and CDR2 (germline): LGHNA, YSLEER.

The CDR3 loop is CASSPKGQISGNTIYF. CDR3 sequence (DNA): TGTGCCAGCTCACCAAAGGGACAGATCTCTGGAAACACCATATATTTT. The V call is TRBV18, the J call TRBJ1-3; TRBD1 matches at 7 bases. Trimming removed 2 bases from V and 0 bases from J; junction bases left unmatched: 4. The germline CDR1 and CDR2 sequences are KGHSH and LQKENI. The length of the CDR3 is 16 residues.

The rearrangement links TRBV6-1 to TRBJ2-5, with 8 nucleotides matching TRBD2. The CDR3 is 13 residues long. CDR1 is MNHNS, CDR2 SASEGT, per germline. Trimming at V came to 3 bases and at J to 5 bases, leaving 2 bases not matched to a gene. CDR3 sequence (DNA): TGTGCCAGCAGTGAGGGCGGGGGGGAGACCCAGTACTTC. Protein sequence: CASSEGGGETQYF.

V is TRBV5-1 and J is TRBJ1-1; perhaps TRBD1 as D (6 bases). The length of the CDR3 is 17 residues. Trimming removed 0 bases at V and 4 bases at J, with 19 bases between. Germline V gives CDR1 SGHRS, CDR2 YFSETQ. CDR3 residues: CASSLESSNRATTEAFF. The CDR3 DNA is TGCGCCAGCAGCTTGGAATCTAGTAACAGGGCGACCACTGAAGCTTTCTTT.

This sequence joins TRBV5-5 and TRBJ1-6; 7 nucleotides agree with TRBD1. Per the germline V gene, CDR1 is SGHKS and CDR2 is YYEKEE (reference sequence). J was trimmed by 4 bases and V by 2 bases; bases with no gene match: 6. The CDR3 consists of 16 residues. This CDR3 is CASSLEGAFYNSPLHF. The CDR3 nucleotides read TGTGCCAGCAGCTTAGAGGGGGCCTTTTATAATTCACCCCTCCACTTT.

This chain connects TRBV19 to TRBJ2-7; 7 bases match TRBD1. Germline lookup yields CDR1 LNHDA and CDR2 SQIVND (reference sequence). The CDR3 length is 15 residues. The V and J ends lost 5 bases and 3 bases, in that order; junction bases with no gene match: 10. The CDR3 is CASSSPGPGGYEQYF. The CDR3 DNA is TGTGCCAGTAGTTCTCCGGGACCAGGGGGCTACGAGCAGTACTTC. The whole variable domain, remainder taken from reference TRBV19 and TRBJ2-7, is DGGITQSPKYLFRKEGQNVTLSCEQNLNHDAMYWYRQDPGQGLRLIYYSQIVNDFQKGDIAEGYSVSREKKESFPLTVTSAQKNPTAFYLCASSSPGPGGYEQYFGPGTRLTVT.

The chain links TRBV5-1 to TRBJ1-6, with TRBD1 identical over 7 bases. Per the germline V gene, CDR1 is SGHRS and CDR2 is YFSETQ. The trim removed 6 bases at V and 7 bases at J, leaving 10 bases unmatched. This CDR3 has 15 amino acids. DNA of the CDR3: TGCGCCAGCACCGAACTCGACAGGGAGAATTCACCCCTCCACTTT. This encodes CASTELDRENSPLHF.

This clone has a handful of counts. V usage is TRBV5-8 and J usage is TRBJ1-6; D not resolved. V shed 2 bases and J shed 10 bases, with 13 bases lying between them. The V gene's germline CDR1 is SGHTS and CDR2 YDEGEE. This CDR3 has 14 amino acids. DNA of the CDR3: TGTGCCAGCAGCTTTCGATTTGACGGGTCACCCCTCCACTTT. This encodes CASSFRFDGSPLHF. Based on the CDR3 plus reference TRBV5-8 and TRBJ1-6, the full variable domain is EAGVTQSPTHLIKTRGQQATLRCSPISGHTSVYWYQQALGLGLQFLLWYDEGEERNRGNFPPRFSGRQFPNYSSELNVNALELEDSALYLCASSFRFDGSPLHFGNGTRLTVT.

V gene TRBV19 combines with J gene TRBJ2-1; 9 nucleotides agree with TRBD1. The junction had 6 bases not matched to a gene; V was cut back by 4 bases and J by 5 bases. The CDR3 loop spans 15 amino acids. Germline values: CDR1 LNHDA, CDR2 SQIVND (reference sequence). This CDR3 reads CASSTGQGNHNEQFF. CDR3 nucleotide sequence: TGTGCCAGTAGTACGGGACAGGGAAACCACAATGAGCAGTTCTTC.

V usage is TRBV28 and J usage is TRBJ2-7, with a weak D call TRBD2 (6 bases). This CDR3 has 15 amino acids. Germline-derived CDR1 and CDR2 are MDHEN and SYDVKM. Trimming left V 8 bases short and J 0 bases short, with 17 bases between. In DNA, the CDR3 is TGTGCCAGCCGGCGACCGGACGGGAGCTCCTACGAGCAGTACTTC. Translated: CASRRPDGSSYEQYF.

The CDR3 is CASRAGQGVNTGELFF. DNA for the CDR3: TGTGCCAGCAGGGCGGGACAGGGTGTGAACACCGGGGAGCTGTTTTTT. V is TRBV6-4 and J is TRBJ2-2, with TRBD1 matching over 9 bases. The CDR3 loop spans 16 amino acids. V was pared by 6 bases and J by 1 base, with 6 bases of the junction left unmatched. Germline CDR1 reads MRHNA; CDR2 reads SNTAGT.